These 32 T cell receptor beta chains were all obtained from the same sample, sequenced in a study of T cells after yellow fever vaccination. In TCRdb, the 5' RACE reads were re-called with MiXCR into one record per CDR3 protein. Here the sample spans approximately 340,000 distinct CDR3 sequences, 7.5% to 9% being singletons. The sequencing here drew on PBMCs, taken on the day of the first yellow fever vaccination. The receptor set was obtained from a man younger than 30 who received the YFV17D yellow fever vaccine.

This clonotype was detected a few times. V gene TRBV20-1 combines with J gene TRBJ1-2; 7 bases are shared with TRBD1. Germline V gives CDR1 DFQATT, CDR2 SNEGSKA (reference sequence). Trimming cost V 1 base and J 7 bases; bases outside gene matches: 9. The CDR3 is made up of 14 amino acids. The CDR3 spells CSARGDSRVGGYTF. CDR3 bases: TGCAGTGCTAGAGGGGACAGTCGAGTAGGTGGCTACACCTTC.

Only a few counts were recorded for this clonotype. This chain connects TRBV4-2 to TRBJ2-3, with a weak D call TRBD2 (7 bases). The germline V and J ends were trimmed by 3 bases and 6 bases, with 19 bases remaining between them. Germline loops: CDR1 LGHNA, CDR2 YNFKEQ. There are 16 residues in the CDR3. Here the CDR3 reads CASSQGGEGGRDTQYF. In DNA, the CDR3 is TGTGCCAGCAGCCAGGGGGGAGAGGGGGGGAGGGATACGCAGTATTTT.

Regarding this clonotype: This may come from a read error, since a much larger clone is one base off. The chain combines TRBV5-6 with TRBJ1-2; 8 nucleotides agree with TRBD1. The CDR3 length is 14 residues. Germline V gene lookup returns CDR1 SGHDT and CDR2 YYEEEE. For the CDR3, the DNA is TGTGCCAGCAGCTTGGCAGGGGGCGGCTATGGCTCCACCTTC. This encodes CASSLAGGGYGSTF.

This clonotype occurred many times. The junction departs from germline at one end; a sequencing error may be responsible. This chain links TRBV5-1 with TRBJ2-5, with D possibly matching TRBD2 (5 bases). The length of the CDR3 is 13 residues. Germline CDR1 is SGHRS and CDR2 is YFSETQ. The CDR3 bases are TGTGCCAGCAGCTTGGGCTCGGGGGAGACCCAGTACTTC. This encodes CASSLGSGETQYF.

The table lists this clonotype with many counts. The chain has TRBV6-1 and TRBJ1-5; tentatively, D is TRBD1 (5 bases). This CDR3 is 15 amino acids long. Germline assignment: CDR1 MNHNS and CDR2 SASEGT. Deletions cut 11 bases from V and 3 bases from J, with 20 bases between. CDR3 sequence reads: CASTQNRQNNQPQHF. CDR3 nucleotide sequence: TGTGCCTCGACACAAAACAGGCAGAACAATCAGCCCCAGCATTTT.

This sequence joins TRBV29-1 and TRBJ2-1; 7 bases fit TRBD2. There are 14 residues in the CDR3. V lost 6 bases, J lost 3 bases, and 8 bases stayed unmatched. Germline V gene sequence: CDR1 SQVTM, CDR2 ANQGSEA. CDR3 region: CSVGGTSGYNEQFF. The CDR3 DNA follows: TGCAGCGTCGGGGGGACCTCGGGCTACAATGAGCAGTTCTTC.

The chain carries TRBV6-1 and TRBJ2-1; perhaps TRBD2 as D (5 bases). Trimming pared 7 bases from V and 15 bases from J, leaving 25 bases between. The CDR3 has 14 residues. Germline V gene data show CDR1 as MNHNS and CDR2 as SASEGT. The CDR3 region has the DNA TGTGCCAGCACTCAAGAACGGGGAGACCCCCATTTGTTCTTC. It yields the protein CASTQERGDPHLFF.

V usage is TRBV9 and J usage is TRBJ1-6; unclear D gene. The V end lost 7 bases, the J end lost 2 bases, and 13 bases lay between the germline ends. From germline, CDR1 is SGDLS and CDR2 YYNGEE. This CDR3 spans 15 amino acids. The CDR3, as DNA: TGTGCCAGCGGGAAGGAGCTAGCCTATAATTCACCCCTCCACTTT. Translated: CASGKELAYNSPLHF. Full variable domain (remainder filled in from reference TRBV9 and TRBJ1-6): DSGVTQTPKHLITATGQRVTLRCSPRSGDLSVYWYQQSLDQGLQFLIQYYNGEERAKGNILERFSAQQFPDLHSELNLSSLELGDSALYFCASGKELAYNSPLHFGNGTRLTVT.

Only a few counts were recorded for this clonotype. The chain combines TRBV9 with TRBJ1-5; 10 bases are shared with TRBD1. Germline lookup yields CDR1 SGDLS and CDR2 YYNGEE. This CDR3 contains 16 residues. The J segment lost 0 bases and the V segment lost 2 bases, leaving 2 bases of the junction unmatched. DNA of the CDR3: TGTGCCAGCAGCGTCGGGACAGGGGATAGCAATCAGCCCCAGCATTTT. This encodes CASSVGTGDSNQPQHF.

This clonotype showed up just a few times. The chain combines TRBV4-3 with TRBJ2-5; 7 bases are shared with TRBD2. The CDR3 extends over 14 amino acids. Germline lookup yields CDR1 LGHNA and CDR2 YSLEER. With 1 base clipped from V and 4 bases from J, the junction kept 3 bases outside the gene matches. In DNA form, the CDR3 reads TGCGCCAGCAGCCAAGGCGGGGGTCTAGAGACCCAGTACTTC. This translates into CASSQGGGLETQYF.

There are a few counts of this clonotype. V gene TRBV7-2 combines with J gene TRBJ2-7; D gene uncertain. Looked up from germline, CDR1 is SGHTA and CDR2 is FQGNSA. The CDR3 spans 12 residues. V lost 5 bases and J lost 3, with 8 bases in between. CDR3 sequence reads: CASSPSHYEQYF. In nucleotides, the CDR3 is TGTGCCAGCAGCCCCTCCCACTACGAGCAGTACTTC.

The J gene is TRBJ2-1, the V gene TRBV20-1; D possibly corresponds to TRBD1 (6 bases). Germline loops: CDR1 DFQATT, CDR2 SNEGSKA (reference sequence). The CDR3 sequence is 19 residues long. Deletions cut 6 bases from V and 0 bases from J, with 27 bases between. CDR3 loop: CSATWYRGISKSSYNEQFF. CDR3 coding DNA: TGCAGTGCGACCTGGTATAGGGGGATTTCAAAGAGCTCCTACAATGAGCAGTTCTTC.

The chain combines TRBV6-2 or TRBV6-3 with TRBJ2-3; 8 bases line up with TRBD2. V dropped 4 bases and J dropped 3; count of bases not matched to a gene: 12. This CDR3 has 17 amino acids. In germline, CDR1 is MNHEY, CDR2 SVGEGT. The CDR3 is CASSWPFGGASTDTQYF. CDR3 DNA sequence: TGTGCCAGCAGTTGGCCCTTCGGGGGGGCTTCGACAGATACGCAGTATTTT.

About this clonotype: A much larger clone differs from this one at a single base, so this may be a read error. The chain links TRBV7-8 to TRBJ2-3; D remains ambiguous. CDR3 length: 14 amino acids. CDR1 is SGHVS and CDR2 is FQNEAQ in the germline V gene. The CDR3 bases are TGTGCCAGCAGCCGCCTAGAGAGCACAGATACGCCGTATTTT. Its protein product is CASSRLESTDTPYF.

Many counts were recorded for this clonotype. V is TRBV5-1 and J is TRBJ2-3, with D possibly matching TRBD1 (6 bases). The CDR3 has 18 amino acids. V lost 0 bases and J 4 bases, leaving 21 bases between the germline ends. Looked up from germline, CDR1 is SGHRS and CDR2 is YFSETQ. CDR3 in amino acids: CASSLALRTVSTPDTQYF. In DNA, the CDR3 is TGCGCCAGCAGCTTGGCCCTACGGACAGTCTCCACCCCAGATACGCAGTATTTT.

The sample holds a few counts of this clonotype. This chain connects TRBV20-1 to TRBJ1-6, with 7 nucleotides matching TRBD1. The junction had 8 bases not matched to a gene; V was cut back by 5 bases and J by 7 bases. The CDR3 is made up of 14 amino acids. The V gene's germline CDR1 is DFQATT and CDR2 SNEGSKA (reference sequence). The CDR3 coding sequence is TGCAGTGCTCGCACCGGGACAGCCAATTCACCCCTCCACTTT. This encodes CSARTGTANSPLHF.

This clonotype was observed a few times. The CDR3 loop is CASSYGQGNSPLHF. The CDR3 DNA reads TGCGCCAGCAGCTATGGACAGGGGAATTCACCCCTCCACTTT. V and J are TRBV5-1 and TRBJ1-6; TRBD1 matches at 9 bases. There are 14 residues in the CDR3. Germline CDR1 SGHRS, CDR2 YFSETQ. Trimming at V came to 3 bases and at J to 7 bases, leaving 2 bases not matched to a gene.

CDR3 in amino acids: CASSVGQGREKLFF. CDR3 DNA: TGTGCCAGCAGCGTGGGGCAGGGGCGAGAAAAACTGTTTTTT. The chain has TRBV11-2 and TRBJ1-4, with a possible D match to TRBD1 (6 bases). From germline, CDR1 is SGHAT and CDR2 FQNNGV. V was clipped by 5 bases and J by 8 bases, with 15 bases between them. The CDR3 spans 14 residues.

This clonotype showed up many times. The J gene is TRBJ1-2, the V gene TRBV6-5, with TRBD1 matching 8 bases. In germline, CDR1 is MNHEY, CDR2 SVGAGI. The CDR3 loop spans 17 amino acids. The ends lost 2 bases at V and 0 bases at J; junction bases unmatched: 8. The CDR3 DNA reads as TGTGCCAGCAGTTACAAAAGGGACAGGCAAGCTAACTATGGCTACACCTTC. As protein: CASSYKRDRQANYGYTF.

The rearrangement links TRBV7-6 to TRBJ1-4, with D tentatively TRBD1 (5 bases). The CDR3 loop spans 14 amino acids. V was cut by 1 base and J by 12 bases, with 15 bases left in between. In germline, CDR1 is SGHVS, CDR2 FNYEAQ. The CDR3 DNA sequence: TGTGCCAGCAGCTTAGATGAGGGGTTCGTTGAACTGTTTTTT. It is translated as CASSLDEGFVELFF.

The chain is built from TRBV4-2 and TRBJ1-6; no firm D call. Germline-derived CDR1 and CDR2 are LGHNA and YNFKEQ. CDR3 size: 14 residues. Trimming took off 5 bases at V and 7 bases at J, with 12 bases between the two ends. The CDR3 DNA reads TGTGCCAGCAGCGCCGCGACATCCAATTCACCCCTCCACTTT. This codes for CASSAATSNSPLHF.

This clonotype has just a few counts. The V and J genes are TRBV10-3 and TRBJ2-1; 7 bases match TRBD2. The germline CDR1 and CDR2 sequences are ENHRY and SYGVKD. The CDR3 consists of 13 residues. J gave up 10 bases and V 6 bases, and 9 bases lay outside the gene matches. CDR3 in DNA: TGTGCCATCAGGACTAGCCGGGTGGGGGAGCAGTTCTTC. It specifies CAIRTSRVGEQFF.

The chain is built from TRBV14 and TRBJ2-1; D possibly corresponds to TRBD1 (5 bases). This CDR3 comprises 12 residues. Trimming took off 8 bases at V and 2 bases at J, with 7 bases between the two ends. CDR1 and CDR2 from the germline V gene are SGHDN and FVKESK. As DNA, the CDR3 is TGTGCCAGCCAAGGGGCCTACAATGAGCAGTTCTTC. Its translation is CASQGAYNEQFF. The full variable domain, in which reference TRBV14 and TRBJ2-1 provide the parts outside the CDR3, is EAGVTQFPSHSVIEKGQTVTLRCDPISGHDNLYWYRRVMGKEIKFLLHFVKESKQDESGMPNNRFLAERTGGTYSTLKVQPAELEDSGVYFCASQGAYNEQFFGPGTRLTVL.

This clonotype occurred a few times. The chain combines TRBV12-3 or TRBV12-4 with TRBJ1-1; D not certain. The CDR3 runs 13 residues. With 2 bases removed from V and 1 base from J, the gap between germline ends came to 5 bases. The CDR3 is CASSLFRNTEAFF. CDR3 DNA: TGTGCCAGCAGTTTATTCAGGAACACTGAAGCTTTCTTT.

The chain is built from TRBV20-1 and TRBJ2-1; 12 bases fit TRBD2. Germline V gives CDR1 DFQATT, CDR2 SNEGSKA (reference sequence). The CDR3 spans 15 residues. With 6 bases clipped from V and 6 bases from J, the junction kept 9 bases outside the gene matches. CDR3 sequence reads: CSASLAGGVTNEQFF. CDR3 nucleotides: TGCAGTGCCAGTCTAGCGGGGGGGGTTACCAATGAGCAGTTCTTC.

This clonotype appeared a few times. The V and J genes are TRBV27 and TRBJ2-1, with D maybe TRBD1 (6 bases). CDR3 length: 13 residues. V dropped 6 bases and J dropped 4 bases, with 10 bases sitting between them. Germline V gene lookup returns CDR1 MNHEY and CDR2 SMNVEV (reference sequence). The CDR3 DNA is TGTGCCAGCAGAGGACAGCGTTACAATGAGCAGTTCTTC. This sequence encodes CASRGQRYNEQFF.

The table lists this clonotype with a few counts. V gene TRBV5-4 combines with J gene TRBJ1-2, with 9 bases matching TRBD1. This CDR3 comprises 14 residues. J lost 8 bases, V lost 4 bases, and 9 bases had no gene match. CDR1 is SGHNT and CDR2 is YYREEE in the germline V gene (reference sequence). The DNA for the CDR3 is TGTGCCAGCAGCAGAAGTGGGACAGGGCGAGGCTACACCTTC. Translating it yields CASSRSGTGRGYTF.

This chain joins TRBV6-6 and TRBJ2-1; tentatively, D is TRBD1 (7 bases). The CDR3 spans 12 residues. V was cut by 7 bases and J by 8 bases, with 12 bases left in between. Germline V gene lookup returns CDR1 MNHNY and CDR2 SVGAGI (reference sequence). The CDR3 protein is CASTRGTYEQFF. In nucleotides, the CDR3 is TGTGCCAGCACCAGGGGGACTTATGAGCAGTTCTTC.

The CDR3 sequence: CASSSSGQGPSYEQYV. CDR3 bases: TGTGCCAGCAGTTCCTCGGGACAGGGTCCCTCTTACGAGCAGTACGTC. The rearrangement joins TRBV6-5 to TRBJ2-7; TRBD1 aligns across 9 bases. The V gene end was trimmed by 4 bases and the J gene end by 4 bases; junction bases not matched to a gene: 11. Germline loops: CDR1 MNHEY, CDR2 SVGAGI. The CDR3 loop spans 16 amino acids.

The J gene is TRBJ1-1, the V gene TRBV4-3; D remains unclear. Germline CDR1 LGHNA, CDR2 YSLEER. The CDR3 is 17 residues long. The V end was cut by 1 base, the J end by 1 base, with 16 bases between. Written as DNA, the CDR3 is TGCGCCAGCAGCCAAGTCTACGGGTTTCGTGGGAACACTGAAGCTTTCTTT. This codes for CASSQVYGFRGNTEAFF.

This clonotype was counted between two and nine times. The CDR3 DNA follows: TGCAGTATTATAAAGGGGGGGCGGCAGCCCCAGCATTTT. This gives the protein CSIIKGGRQPQHF. The chain joins TRBV20-1 to TRBJ1-5, with a weak D call TRBD1 (6 bases). CDR1 DFQATT and CDR2 SNEGSKA come from the germline V gene (reference sequence). The CDR3 runs to 13 residues. The V end was cut by 8 bases, the J end by 7 bases, with 18 bases between.

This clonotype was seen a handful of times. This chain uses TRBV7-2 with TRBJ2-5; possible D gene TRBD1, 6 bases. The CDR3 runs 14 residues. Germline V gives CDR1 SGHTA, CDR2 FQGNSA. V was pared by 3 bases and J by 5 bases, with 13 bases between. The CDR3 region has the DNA TGTGCCAGCAGCTTTCAGGGGTCGGGGGAGACCCAGTACTTC. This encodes CASSFQGSGETQYF. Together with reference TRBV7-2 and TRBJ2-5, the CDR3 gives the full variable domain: GAGVSQSPSNKVTEKGKDVELRCDPISGHTALYWYRQSLGQGLEFLIYFQGNSAPDKSGLPSDRFSAERTGGSVSTLTIQRTQQEDSAVYLCASSFQGSGETQYFGPGTRLLVL.